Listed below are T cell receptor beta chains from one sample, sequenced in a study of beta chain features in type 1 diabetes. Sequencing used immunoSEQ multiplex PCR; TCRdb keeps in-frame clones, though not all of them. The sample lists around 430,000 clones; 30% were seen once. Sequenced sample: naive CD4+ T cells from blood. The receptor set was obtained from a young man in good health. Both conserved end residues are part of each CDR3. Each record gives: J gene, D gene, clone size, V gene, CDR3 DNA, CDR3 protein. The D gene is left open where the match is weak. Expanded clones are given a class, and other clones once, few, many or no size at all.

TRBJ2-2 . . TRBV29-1 TGCAGCGTTCGGACAGGGAGGGACACCGGGGAGCTGTTTTTT CSVRTGRDTGELFF
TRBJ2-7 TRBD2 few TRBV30 TGTGCCTGGGGGAGGACTAGCGCCTACGAGCAGTACTTC CAWGRTSAYEQYF
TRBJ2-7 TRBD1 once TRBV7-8 TGTGCCAGCAGCCCATACCGGGACAGGGTCCACGAGCAGTACTTC CASSPYRDRVHEQYF
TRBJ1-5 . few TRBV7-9 TGTGCCAGCGCCAATAGCAATCAGCCCCAGCATTTT CASANSNQPQHF
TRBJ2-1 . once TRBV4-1 TGCGCCAGCAGCCAAGACCTGAGCTCCTACAATGAGCAGTTCTTC CASSQDLSSYNEQFF
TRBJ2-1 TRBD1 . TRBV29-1 TGCAGCGTTCAAGCGGACAGGGGGTACAATGAGCAGTTCTTC CSVQADRGYNEQFF
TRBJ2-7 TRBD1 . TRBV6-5 TGTGCCAGCAGTTACTCCGACAGGGGGACCTACGAGCAGTACTTC CASSYSDRGTYEQYF
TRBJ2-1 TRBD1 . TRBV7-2 TGTGCCAGCAGCTTGGGACAGTACAATGAGCAGTTCTTC CASSLGQYNEQFF
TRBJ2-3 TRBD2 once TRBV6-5 TGTGCCAGCAGTCCCTACGGCGCCCGCGGGGGTACGCAGTATTTT CASSPYGARGGTQYF
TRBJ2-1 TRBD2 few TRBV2 TGTGCCAGCACATGGGGGACTAGCCGCAGCAATGAGCAGTTCTTC CASTWGTSRSNEQFF
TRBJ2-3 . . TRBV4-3 TGCGCCAGCAGCCAAGATAGGGCCCAAACAGATACGCAGTATTTT CASSQDRAQTDTQYF
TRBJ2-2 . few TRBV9 TGTGCCAGCAGCGCGACAGGACCGAACACCGGGGAGCTGTTTTTT CASSATGPNTGELFF
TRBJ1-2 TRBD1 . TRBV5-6 TGTGCCAGCACCGGGACAGCCTCTAACTATGGCTACACCTTC CASTGTASNYGYTF
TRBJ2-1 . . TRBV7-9 TGTGCCAGCAGCTTAGGTTCCAGCGGGCCTTACAATGAGCAGTTCTTC CASSLGSSGPYNEQFF
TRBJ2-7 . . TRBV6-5 TGTGCCAGCAGTAAGCCGGGCGAGCAGTACTTC CASSKPGEQYF
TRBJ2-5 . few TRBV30 TGTGCCTGGAGTGACCCGGGATCCCGAGAGACCCAGTACTTC CAWSDPGSRETQYF
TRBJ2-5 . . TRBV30 TGTGCCTGGAGTGTGGGGGGTCGAGGGACCCAGTACTTC CAWSVGGRGTQYF
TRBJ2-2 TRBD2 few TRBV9 TGTGCCAGCAGCGTTAGTAGCGGGGGCACCGGGGAGCTGTTTTTT CASSVSSGGTGELFF